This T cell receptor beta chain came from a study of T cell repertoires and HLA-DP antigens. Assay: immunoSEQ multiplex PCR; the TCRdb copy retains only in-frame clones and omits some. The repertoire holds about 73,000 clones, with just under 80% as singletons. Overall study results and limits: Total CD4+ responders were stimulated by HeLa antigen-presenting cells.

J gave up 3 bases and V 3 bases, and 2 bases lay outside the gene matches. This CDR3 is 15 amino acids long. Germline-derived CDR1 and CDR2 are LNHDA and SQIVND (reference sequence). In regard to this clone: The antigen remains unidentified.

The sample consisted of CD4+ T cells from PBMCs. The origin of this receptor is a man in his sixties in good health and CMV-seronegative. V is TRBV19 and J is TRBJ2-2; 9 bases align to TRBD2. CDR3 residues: CASSMGLAHTGELFF. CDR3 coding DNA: TGTGCCAGTAGTATGGGACTAGCTCACACCGGGGAGCTGTTTTTT.